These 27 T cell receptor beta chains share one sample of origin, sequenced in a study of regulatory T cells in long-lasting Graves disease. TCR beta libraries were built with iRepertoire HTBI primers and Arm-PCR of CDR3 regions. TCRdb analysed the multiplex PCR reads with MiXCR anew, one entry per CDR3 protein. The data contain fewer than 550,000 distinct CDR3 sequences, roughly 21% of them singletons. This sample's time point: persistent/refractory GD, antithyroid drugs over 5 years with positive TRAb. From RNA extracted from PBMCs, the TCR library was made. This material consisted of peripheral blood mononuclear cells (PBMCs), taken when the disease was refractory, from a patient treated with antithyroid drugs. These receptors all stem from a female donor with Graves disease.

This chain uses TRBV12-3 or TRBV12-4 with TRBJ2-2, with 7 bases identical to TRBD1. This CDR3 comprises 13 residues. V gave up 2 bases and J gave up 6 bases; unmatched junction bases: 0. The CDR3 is CASSLTGAGELFF. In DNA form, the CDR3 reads TGTGCCAGCAGTTTAACAGGGGCCGGGGAGCTGTTTTTT.

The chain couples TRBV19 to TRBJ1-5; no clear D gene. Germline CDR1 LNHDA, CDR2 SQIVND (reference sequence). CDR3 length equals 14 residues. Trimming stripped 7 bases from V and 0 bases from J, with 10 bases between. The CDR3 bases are TGTGCCAGTACCGACGCTTATAGCAATCAGCCCCAGCATTTT. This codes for CASTDAYSNQPQHF.

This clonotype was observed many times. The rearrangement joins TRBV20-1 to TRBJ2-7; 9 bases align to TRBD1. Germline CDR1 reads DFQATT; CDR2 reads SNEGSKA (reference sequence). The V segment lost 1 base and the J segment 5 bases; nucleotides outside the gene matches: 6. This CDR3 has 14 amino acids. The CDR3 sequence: CSARAGTGKHEQYF. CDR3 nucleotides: TGCAGTGCTAGAGCCGGGACAGGGAAGCACGAGCAGTACTTC.

The CDR3 bases are TGTGCTAGTGGTTTAGCAAATAGCGGACCCTTTCGAAGCTCCTACGAGCAGTACTTC. This encodes CASGLANSGPFRSSYEQYF. V usage is TRBV12-5 and J usage is TRBJ2-7, with D maybe TRBD2 (6 bases). This CDR3 comprises 19 residues. CDR1 and CDR2 from the germline V gene are LGHNT and FRNRAP. V was clipped by 3 bases and J by 0 bases, with 24 bases between them.

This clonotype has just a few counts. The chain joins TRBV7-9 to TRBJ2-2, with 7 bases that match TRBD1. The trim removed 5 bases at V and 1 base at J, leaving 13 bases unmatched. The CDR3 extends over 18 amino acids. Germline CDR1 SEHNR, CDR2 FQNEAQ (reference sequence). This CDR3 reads CASSLSLPTGQNTGELFF. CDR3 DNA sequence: TGTGCCAGCAGCCTCTCCCTACCGACAGGGCAGAACACCGGGGAGCTGTTTTTT. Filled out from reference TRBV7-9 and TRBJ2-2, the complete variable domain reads DTGVSQNPRHKITKRGQNVTFRCDPISEHNRLYWYRQTLGQGPEFLTYFQNEAQLEKSRLLSDRFSAERPKGSFSTLEIQRTEQGDSAMYLCASSLSLPTGQNTGELFFGEGSRLTVL.

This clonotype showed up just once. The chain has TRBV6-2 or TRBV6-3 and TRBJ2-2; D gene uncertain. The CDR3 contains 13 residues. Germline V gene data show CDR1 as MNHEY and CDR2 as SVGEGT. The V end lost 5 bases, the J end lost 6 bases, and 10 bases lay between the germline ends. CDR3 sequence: CASSRTGSGELFF. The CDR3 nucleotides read TGTGCCAGCAGTAGGACCGGGTCCGGGGAGCTGTTTTTT.

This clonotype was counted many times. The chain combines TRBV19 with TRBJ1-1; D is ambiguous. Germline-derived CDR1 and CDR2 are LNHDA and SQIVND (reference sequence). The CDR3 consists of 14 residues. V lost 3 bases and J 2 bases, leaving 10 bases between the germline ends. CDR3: CASSIVAENTEAFF. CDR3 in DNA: TGTGCCAGTAGTATCGTAGCAGAAAACACTGAAGCTTTCTTT.

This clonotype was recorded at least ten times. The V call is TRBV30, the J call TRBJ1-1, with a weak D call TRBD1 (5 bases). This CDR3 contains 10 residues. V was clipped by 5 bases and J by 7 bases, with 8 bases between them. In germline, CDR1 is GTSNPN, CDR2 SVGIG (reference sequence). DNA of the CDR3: TGTGCCTGGGCAGGGTATGAAGCTTTCTTT. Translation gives CAWAGYEAFF.

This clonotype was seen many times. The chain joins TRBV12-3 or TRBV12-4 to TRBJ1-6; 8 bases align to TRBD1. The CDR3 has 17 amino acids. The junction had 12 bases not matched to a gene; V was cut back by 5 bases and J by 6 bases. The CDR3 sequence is CASSRQGLSDGNSPLHF. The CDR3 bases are TGTGCCAGCAGTCGACAGGGGCTCTCGGACGGTAATTCACCCCTCCACTTT.

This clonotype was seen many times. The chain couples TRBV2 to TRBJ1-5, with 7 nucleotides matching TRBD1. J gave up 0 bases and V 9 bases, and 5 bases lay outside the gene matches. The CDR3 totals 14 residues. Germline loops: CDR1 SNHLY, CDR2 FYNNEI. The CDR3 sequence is CASSTGNSNQPQHF. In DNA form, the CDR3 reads TGTGCCAGTTCGACAGGGAATAGCAATCAGCCCCAGCATTTT.

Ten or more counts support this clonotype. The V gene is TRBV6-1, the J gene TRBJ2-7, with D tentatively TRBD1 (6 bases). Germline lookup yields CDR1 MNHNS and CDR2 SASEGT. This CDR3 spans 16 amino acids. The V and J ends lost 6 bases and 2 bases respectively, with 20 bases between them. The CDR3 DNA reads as TGTGCCAGCAGCCTAGCATGGGCAGGGGTAACCTACGAGCAGTACTTC. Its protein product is CASSLAWAGVTYEQYF.

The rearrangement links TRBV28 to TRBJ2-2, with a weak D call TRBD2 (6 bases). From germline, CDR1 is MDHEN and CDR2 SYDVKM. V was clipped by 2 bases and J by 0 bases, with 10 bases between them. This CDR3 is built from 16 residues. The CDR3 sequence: CASSLTSPSNTGELFF. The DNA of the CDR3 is TGTGCCAGCAGTTTAACTAGCCCCTCGAACACCGGGGAGCTGTTTTTT.

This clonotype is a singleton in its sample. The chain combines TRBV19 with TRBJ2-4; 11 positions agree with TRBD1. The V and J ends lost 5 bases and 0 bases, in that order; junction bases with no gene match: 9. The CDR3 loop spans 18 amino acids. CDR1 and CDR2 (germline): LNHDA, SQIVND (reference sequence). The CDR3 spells CASSLPGQGGPAKNIQYF. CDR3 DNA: TGTGCCAGTAGTCTTCCGGGACAGGGGGGGCCAGCCAAAAACATTCAGTACTTC.

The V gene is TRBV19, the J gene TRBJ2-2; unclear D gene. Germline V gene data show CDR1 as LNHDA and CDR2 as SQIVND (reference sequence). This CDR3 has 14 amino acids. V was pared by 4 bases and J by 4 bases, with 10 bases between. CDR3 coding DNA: TGTGCCAGTAGTAAGAACGGCGGCACCGGGGAGCTGTTTTTT. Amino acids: CASSKNGGTGELFF.

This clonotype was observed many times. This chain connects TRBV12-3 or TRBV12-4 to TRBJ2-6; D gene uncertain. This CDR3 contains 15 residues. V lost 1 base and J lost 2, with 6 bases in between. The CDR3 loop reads CASSLDSTGANVLTF. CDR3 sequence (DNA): TGTGCCAGCAGTTTAGACTCAACTGGGGCCAACGTCCTGACTTTC.

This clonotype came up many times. The CDR3 sequence: CASSLGLYTGELFF. The CDR3 DNA sequence: TGTGCCAGCAGCTTAGGGCTATACACCGGGGAGCTGTTTTTT. This chain connects TRBV11-1 to TRBJ2-2, with D unresolved. The CDR3 consists of 14 residues. V was shortened by 1 base and J by 3 bases, with 6 bases between the two germline ends. Germline CDR1 reads SGHAT; CDR2 reads FQDESV (reference sequence).

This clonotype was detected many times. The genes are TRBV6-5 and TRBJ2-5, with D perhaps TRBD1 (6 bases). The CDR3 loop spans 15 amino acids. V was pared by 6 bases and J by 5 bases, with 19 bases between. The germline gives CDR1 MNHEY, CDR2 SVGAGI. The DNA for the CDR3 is TGTGCCAGCAGATTACGCGACAGGCTAAGGGAGACCCAGTACTTC. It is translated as CASRLRDRLRETQYF.

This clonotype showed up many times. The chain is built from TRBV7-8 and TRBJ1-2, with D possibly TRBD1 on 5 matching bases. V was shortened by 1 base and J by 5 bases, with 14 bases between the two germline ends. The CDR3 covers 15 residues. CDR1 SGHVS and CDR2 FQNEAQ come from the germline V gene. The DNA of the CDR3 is TGTGCCAGCAGCTTAGGGTTGACAGTTCAGTATGGCTACACCTTC. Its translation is CASSLGLTVQYGYTF.

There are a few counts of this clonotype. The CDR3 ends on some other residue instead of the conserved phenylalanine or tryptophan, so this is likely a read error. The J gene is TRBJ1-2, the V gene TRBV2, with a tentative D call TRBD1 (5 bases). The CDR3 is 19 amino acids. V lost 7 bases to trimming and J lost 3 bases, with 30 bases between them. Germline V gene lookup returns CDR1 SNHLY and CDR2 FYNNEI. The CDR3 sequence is CASIFPVGGSRATYYGYTS. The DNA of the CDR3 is TGTGCCAGCATCTTCCCCGTCGGGGGTTCTCGGGCCACTTACTATGGCTACACCTCC.

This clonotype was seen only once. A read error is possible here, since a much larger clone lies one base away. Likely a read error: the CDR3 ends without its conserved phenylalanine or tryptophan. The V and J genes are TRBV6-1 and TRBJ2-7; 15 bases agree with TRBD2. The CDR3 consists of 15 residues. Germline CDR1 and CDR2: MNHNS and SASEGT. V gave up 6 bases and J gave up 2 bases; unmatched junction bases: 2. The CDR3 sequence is CASRGTSGRTYEQYS. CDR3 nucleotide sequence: TGTGCCAGCAGGGGGACTAGCGGGAGGACCTACGAGCAGTACTCC.

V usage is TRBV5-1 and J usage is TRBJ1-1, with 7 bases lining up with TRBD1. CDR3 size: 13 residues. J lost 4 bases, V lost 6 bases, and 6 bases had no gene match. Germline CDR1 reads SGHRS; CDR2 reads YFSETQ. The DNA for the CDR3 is TGCGCCAGCACCGGGACAGCCACCACTGAAGCTTTCTTT. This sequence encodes CASTGTATTEAFF.

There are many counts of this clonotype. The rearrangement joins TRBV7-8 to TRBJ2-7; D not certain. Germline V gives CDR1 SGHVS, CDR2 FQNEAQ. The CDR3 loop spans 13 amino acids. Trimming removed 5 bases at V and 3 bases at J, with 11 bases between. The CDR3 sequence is CASSLLLGYEQYF. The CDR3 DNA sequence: TGTGCCAGCAGCCTTCTTTTGGGCTACGAGCAGTACTTC.

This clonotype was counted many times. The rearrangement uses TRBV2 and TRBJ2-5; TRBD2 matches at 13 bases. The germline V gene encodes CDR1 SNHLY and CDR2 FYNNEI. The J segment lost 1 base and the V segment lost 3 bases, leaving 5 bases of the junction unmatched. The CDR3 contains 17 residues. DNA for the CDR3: TGTGCCAGCAGTGAGATCACTAGCGGGGGGGCCCAAGAGACCCAGTACTTC. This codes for CASSEITSGGAQETQYF.

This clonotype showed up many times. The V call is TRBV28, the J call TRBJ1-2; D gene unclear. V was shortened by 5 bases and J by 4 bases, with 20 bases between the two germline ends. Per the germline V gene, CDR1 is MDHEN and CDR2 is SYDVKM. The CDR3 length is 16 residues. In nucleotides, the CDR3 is TGTGCCAGCAGTCCCGCATCCGGGCCGCTCGGCTATGGCTACACCTTC. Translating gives CASSPASGPLGYGYTF.

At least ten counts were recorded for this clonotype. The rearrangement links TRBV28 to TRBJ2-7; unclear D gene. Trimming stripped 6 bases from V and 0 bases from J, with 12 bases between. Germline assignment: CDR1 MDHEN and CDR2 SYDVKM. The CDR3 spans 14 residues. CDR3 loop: CASRESHPSYEQYF. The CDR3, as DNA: TGTGCCAGCAGGGAATCACACCCCTCCTACGAGCAGTACTTC.

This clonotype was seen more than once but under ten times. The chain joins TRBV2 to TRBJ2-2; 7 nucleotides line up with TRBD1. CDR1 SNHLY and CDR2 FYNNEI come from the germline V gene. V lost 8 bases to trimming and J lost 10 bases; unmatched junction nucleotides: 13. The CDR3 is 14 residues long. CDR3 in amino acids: CASSWTGLSMELFF. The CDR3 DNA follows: TGTGCCAGCTCCTGGACAGGCCTTTCCATGGAGCTGTTTTTT.

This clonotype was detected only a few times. The chain's CDR3 is CASSFPGQGHGELFF. Here the CDR3 DNA reads TGTGCCAGCAGCTTCCCGGGACAGGGTCACGGGGAGCTGTTTTTT. The chain employs TRBV5-5 and TRBJ2-2; 9 positions match TRBD1. Germline loops: CDR1 SGHKS, CDR2 YYEKEE (reference sequence). V lost 2 bases, J lost 7 bases, and 6 bases stayed unmatched. The CDR3 contains 15 residues.